The present T cell receptor (beta chain) was sequenced within a study of CD8+ T cells in alopecia areata. On this clone: Its antigen remains unknown.

Study-level findings and limits: Lesional scalp exceeded normal scalp in clonality, especially in alopecia totalis/universalis. In scalp and blood, many expanded lesional clones persisted during tofacitinib. Among the 100 top clones, expanded CD8+ clones, like scalp clonality, were significantly decreased by tofacitinib.

Treatment defined: oral pan-JAK inhibitor, 5-10 mg twice daily. Researchers gathered lesional scalp punch biopsies and peripheral blood from patients with alopecia areata. Germline loops: CDR1 SNHLY, CDR2 FYNNEI. V lost 4 bases and J lost 1, with 9 bases in between. The CDR3 totals 14 residues. cDNA reverse transcribed from extracted RNA served as the sequencing template. Libraries were prepared by immunoSEQ multiplex PCR; TCRdb keeps only in-frame clonotypes and omits some of them. The sample lists around 200,000 clones; 45% to 65% were seen once. This TCR was sampled from a human donor with alopecia areata. This specimen was CD4+ T cells sorted from blood, taken at week 4, from a patient treated with tofacitinib. The chain carries TRBV2 and TRBJ2-3; D remains unclear. The CDR3 bases are TGTGCCAGCAGTGTTGCGCGAGGCACAGATACGCAGTATTTT. It codes for CASSVARGTDTQYF.